These 32 T cell receptor beta chains were all obtained from the same sample, sequenced in a study of blood T cell repertoires in COVID-19. Clones were sequenced by immunoSEQ multiplex PCR, and TCRdb holds only the in-frame ones, with some missing. Counted here are about 230,000 clones, more than 70% occurring once; the ten biggest clones make up roughly 2.4%. The sequenced sample was PBMCs or T cells enriched from blood (not recorded which). Receptor source: a woman in her thirties or forties with acute COVID-19.

This chain connects TRBV7-2 to TRBJ2-1; a weak D match, TRBD1 (5 bases). Germline values: CDR1 SGHTA, CDR2 FQGNSA. The V gene lost 6 bases and the J gene lost 4 bases, with 13 bases spanning the gap. The CDR3 spans 14 residues. The CDR3 region is CASSPGFSYNEQFF. CDR3 bases: TGTGCCAGCAGTCCAGGGTTCTCGTACAATGAGCAGTTCTTC.

V gene TRBV6-1 combines with J gene TRBJ1-1; possibly TRBD1 for D (5 bases). CDR1 MNHNS and CDR2 SASEGT come from the germline V gene. The CDR3 spans 12 residues. Deletions cut 5 bases from V and 4 bases from J, with 8 bases between. CDR3 sequence: CASSFQGTEAFF. CDR3 DNA sequence: TGTGCCAGCAGTTTTCAGGGCACTGAAGCTTTCTTT.

The rearrangement uses TRBV24-1 and TRBJ1-4; D may be TRBD1 (6 bases). Trimming took 1 base from V and 1 from J, leaving 12 bases between them. The CDR3 consists of 17 residues. Germline loops: CDR1 KGHDR, CDR2 SFDVKD. CDR3 coding DNA: TGTGCCACCAGTGATTTTCGACAGGACGGAACTAATGAAAAACTGTTTTTT. It encodes CATSDFRQDGTNEKLFF.

The chain carries TRBV7-2 and TRBJ2-7, with D unresolved. Germline-derived CDR1 and CDR2 are SGHTA and FQGNSA. Trimming took 5 bases from V and 6 from J, leaving 11 bases between them. CDR3 size: 12 residues. The CDR3 DNA sequence: TGTGCCAGCAGCCCCCTAAGATGCGAGCAGTACGTC. Translating it yields CASSPLRCEQYV.

The genes are TRBV2 and TRBJ1-1; the D gene is possibly TRBD1 (5 bases). This CDR3 spans 12 amino acids. Looked up from germline, CDR1 is SNHLY and CDR2 is FYNNEI. V shed 8 bases and J shed 9 bases, with 16 bases lying between them. The CDR3 DNA follows: TGTGCCAGCGGGACTATCGGACGGCAAGCTTTCTTT. It encodes CASGTIGRQAFF.

The chain links TRBV2 to TRBJ2-2; 10 nucleotides align to TRBD2. The germline gives CDR1 SNHLY, CDR2 FYNNEI. Trimming removed 7 bases from V and 6 bases from J; junction bases left unmatched: 8. CDR3 size: 15 residues. The CDR3, as DNA: TGTGCCAGCACAGAAACTAGCGGGATATCCGGGGAGCTGTTTTTT. Protein sequence: CASTETSGISGELFF.

The chain uses TRBV6-5 and TRBJ2-5; unclear D gene. The V gene's germline CDR1 is MNHEY and CDR2 SVGAGI. The CDR3 length is 14 residues. V was pared by 4 bases and J by 0 bases, with 9 bases between. As DNA, the CDR3 is TGTGCCAGCAGTTCTCGACATAACCAAGAGACCCAGTACTTC. It codes for CASSSRHNQETQYF.

The rearrangement joins TRBV10-3 to TRBJ2-5, with 9 bases lining up with TRBD1. Germline assignment: CDR1 ENHRY and CDR2 SYGVKD. Trimming removed 4 bases from V and 5 bases from J; junction bases left unmatched: 2. The CDR3 contains 13 residues. In DNA, the CDR3 is TGTGCCATCAGTGCCGGGACAGGGGAGACCCAGTACTTC. Translating it yields CAISAGTGETQYF.

In this sample, this clone turned up a few times. This sequence joins TRBV30 and TRBJ1-6, with unresolved D. The germline V gene encodes CDR1 GTSNPN and CDR2 SVGIG (reference sequence). With 5 bases removed from V and 7 bases from J, the gap between germline ends came to 15 bases. CDR3 length: 14 residues. The chain's CDR3 is CAWGYESKNSPLHF. DNA for the CDR3: TGTGCCTGGGGCTACGAGTCAAAGAATTCACCCCTCCACTTT.

The CDR3 sequence is CASTPNRGGNQPQHF. In DNA, the CDR3 is TGTGCCAGTACTCCAAATCGGGGTGGAAATCAGCCCCAGCATTTT. The chain couples TRBV19 to TRBJ1-5; D gene uncertain. The CDR3 consists of 15 residues. Trimming removed 7 bases at V and 4 bases at J, with 17 bases between. Per germline, CDR1 LNHDA and CDR2 SQIVND (reference sequence).

V and J are TRBV4-1 and TRBJ1-2, with unresolved D. This CDR3 has 15 residues. Per the germline V gene, CDR1 is MGHRA and CDR2 is YSYEKL. V dropped 3 bases and J dropped 5 bases, with 16 bases sitting between them. The chain's CDR3 is CASSQGRPVSYGYTF. For the CDR3, the DNA is TGCGCCAGCAGCCAGGGCCGTCCCGTAAGTTATGGCTACACCTTC.

For this clone: Additional DNA sequences in this sample encode the identical CDR3. The chain combines TRBV5-1 with TRBJ1-1; tentative D call: TRBD1 (5 bases). This CDR3 has 12 residues. V dropped 0 bases and J dropped 7 bases, with 7 bases sitting between them. Germline lookup yields CDR1 SGHRS and CDR2 YFSETQ. Here the CDR3 reads CASSLEGVEAFF. The CDR3 DNA sequence: TGCGCCAGCAGCTTGGAAGGGGTTGAAGCTTTCTTT. The full variable domain, its missing parts supplied by reference TRBV5-1 and TRBJ1-1, is KAGVTQTPRYLIKTRGQQVTLSCSPISGHRSVSWYQQTPGQGLQFLFEYFSETQRNKGNFPGRFSGRQFSNSRSEMNVSTLELGDSALYLCASSLEGVEAFFGQGTRLTVV.

The chain is built from TRBV6-6 and TRBJ2-7; 11 nucleotides match TRBD2. Trimming at V came to 0 bases and at J to 2 bases, leaving 0 bases not matched to a gene. The CDR3 covers 15 residues. Germline CDR1 reads MNHNY; CDR2 reads SVGAGI (reference sequence). Here the CDR3 DNA reads TGTGCCAGCAGTTACTCTAGCGGGAGGGCCTACGAGCAGTACGTC. Translated: CASSYSSGRAYEQYV.

The rearrangement joins TRBV11-2 to TRBJ2-3, with D maybe TRBD2 (6 bases). CDR3 length: 17 amino acids. Germline loops: CDR1 SGHAT, CDR2 FQNNGV. Between the trimmed V and J ends, which lost 3 bases and 5 bases, there was a span of 21 bases. CDR3 nucleotide sequence: TGTGCCAGCAGCTTTGGGTCGGGACTCCTGAGTAGAGATACGCAGTATTTT. The encoded protein is CASSFGSGLLSRDTQYF.

The V gene is TRBV7-2, the J gene TRBJ2-1; D is uncertain. Trimming pared 1 base from V and 0 bases from J, leaving 7 bases between. CDR1 and CDR2 from the germline V gene are SGHTA and FQGNSA. The CDR3 consists of 15 residues. The CDR3 is CASSLDWSSYNEQFF. CDR3 bases: TGTGCCAGCAGCTTAGACTGGAGCTCCTACAATGAGCAGTTCTTC. The complete variable domain, with remaining parts taken from reference TRBV7-2 and TRBJ2-1, reads GAGVSQSPSNKVTEKGKDVELRCDPISGHTALYWYRQSLGQGLEFLIYFQGNSAPDKSGLPSDRFSAERTGGSVSTLTIQRTQQEDSAVYLCASSLDWSSYNEQFFGPGTRLTVL.

This chain uses TRBV5-4 with TRBJ2-7; 8 nucleotides match TRBD1. The V gene's germline CDR1 is SGHNT and CDR2 YYREEE (reference sequence). The trim removed 2 bases at V and 4 bases at J, leaving 5 bases unmatched. This CDR3 has 14 residues. This chain's CDR3 is CASSLDRGVYEQYV. CDR3 bases: TGTGCCAGCAGCTTAGACAGGGGTGTTTACGAGCAGTACGTC.

The chain uses TRBV3-1 (or the pseudogene TRBV3-2) and TRBJ1-2; D possibly corresponds to TRBD1 (5 bases). The length of the CDR3 is 14 residues. The germline V gene has CDR1 LGHDT and CDR2 YNNKEL (reference sequence). Trimming removed 0 bases from V and 3 bases from J, with 8 bases in between. CDR3 nucleotide sequence: TGTGCCAGCAGCCAAGAAGGGGTACACTATGGCTACACCTTC. It is translated as CASSQEGVHYGYTF.

This clone was observed at least ten times. J is TRBJ2-2 and V is TRBV11-2; D is undetermined. CDR1 and CDR2 (germline): SGHAT, FQNNGV. Trimming removed 2 bases at V and 8 bases at J, with 6 bases between. This CDR3 has 12 residues. CDR3: CASSLLGGELFF. CDR3 nucleotide sequence: TGTGCCAGCAGCTTACTCGGGGGGGAGCTGTTTTTT.

The CDR3 is CASSLDSGGGELFF. The CDR3 nucleotides read TGTGCCAGCAGCTTAGACTCTGGCGGCGGGGAGCTGTTTTTT. This sequence joins TRBV7-2 and TRBJ2-2; D gene ambiguous. There are 14 residues in the CDR3. V dropped 1 base and J dropped 7 bases, with 10 bases sitting between them. Germline V gene lookup returns CDR1 SGHTA and CDR2 FQGNSA.

The CDR3 DNA reads as TGTGCCACCAGCAGGACCAGGGATAGGTCCTACAATGAGCAGTTCTTC. Its protein is CATSRTRDRSYNEQFF. The chain is built from TRBV15 and TRBJ2-1; a possible D gene is TRBD1 (5 bases). Germline loops: CDR1 LNHNV, CDR2 YYDKDF (reference sequence). The CDR3 contains 16 residues. Trimming took 3 bases from V and 1 from J, leaving 13 bases between them.

The rearrangement uses TRBV9 and TRBJ1-6; no clear D. Per germline, CDR1 SGDLS and CDR2 YYNGEE. The CDR3 length is 14 residues. V was cut by 0 bases and J by 7 bases, with 8 bases left in between. Here the CDR3 DNA reads TGTGCCAGCAGCGTAGGGGAGCCGAATTCACCCCTCCACTTT. Its translation: CASSVGEPNSPLHF. The whole variable domain, remainder taken from reference TRBV9 and TRBJ1-6, is DSGVTQTPKHLITATGQRVTLRCSPRSGDLSVYWYQQSLDQGLQFLIQYYNGEERAKGNILERFSAQQFPDLHSELNLSSLELGDSALYFCASSVGEPNSPLHFGNGTRLTVT.

The rearrangement joins TRBV18 to TRBJ2-7; 7 bases align to TRBD2. This CDR3 region has 14 residues. V dropped 2 bases and J dropped 6; count of bases not matched to a gene: 7. Germline V gene data show CDR1 as KGHSH and CDR2 as LQKENI. The CDR3 nucleotides are TGTGCCAGCTCACCAGCGGCGGGGGTCCGCGAGCAGTACTTC. This gives the protein CASSPAAGVREQYF.

The J gene is TRBJ2-7, the V gene TRBV29-1; D is perhaps TRBD1 (5 bases). The V gene lost 5 bases and the J gene lost 2 bases, with 7 bases spanning the gap. The germline V gene has CDR1 SQVTM and CDR2 ANQGSEA. The CDR3 is 11 amino acids. This chain's CDR3 is CSVLQAYEQYF. In DNA form, the CDR3 reads TGCAGCGTTTTACAGGCCTACGAGCAGTACTTC.

The chain employs TRBV10-3 and TRBJ2-1, with 7 bases identical to TRBD2. With 6 bases clipped from V and 10 bases from J, the junction kept 6 bases outside the gene matches. The CDR3 totals 12 residues. The V gene's germline CDR1 is ENHRY and CDR2 SYGVKD. This chain's CDR3 is CAIRREQGEQFF. CDR3 DNA: TGTGCCATCAGGCGGGAGCAAGGGGAGCAGTTCTTC.

This clone has a single count. The V gene is TRBV10-3, the J gene TRBJ2-3, with D perhaps TRBD1 (7 bases). Germline V gives CDR1 ENHRY, CDR2 SYGVKD. V gave up 10 bases and J gave up 6 bases, with 20 bases separating them. The length of the CDR3 is 14 residues. DNA of the CDR3: TGTGCCACCCGGGCAGGGGGGTCCGTTGATACGCAGTATTTT. Protein: CATRAGGSVDTQYF.

The gene calls are TRBV2 and TRBJ2-3; 8 bases are a match to TRBD1. The V and J ends lost 4 bases and 2 bases, in that order; junction bases with no gene match: 5. This CDR3 spans 15 amino acids. Germline V gene sequence: CDR1 SNHLY, CDR2 FYNNEI. For the CDR3, the DNA is TGTGCCAGCAGTGGACAGGGGATGATCACAGATACGCAGTATTTT. Translation gives CASSGQGMITDTQYF.

The V and J genes are TRBV19 and TRBJ2-5, with D maybe TRBD1 (5 bases). This CDR3 is 15 amino acids long. Trimming removed 3 bases from V and 5 bases from J, with 16 bases in between. Germline CDR1 is LNHDA and CDR2 is SQIVND (reference sequence). This CDR3 is CASSMGRQVGETQYF. CDR3 in DNA: TGTGCCAGTAGTATGGGGCGGCAGGTAGGGGAGACCCAGTACTTC.

This chain links TRBV18 with TRBJ2-3, with D maybe TRBD1 (6 bases). CDR1 and CDR2 from the germline V gene are KGHSH and LQKENI. Deletions cut 6 bases from V and 2 bases from J, with 12 bases between. This CDR3 is built from 14 residues. The CDR3 loop reads CASSPGQNTDTQYF. The CDR3 nucleotides read TGTGCCAGCTCCCCAGGACAGAACACAGATACGCAGTATTTT.

The V call is TRBV3-1 (or the pseudogene TRBV3-2), the J call TRBJ2-3; 10 bases match TRBD2. Per the germline V gene, CDR1 is LGHDT and CDR2 is YNNKEL (reference sequence). With 5 bases clipped from V and 4 bases from J, the junction kept 12 bases outside the gene matches. The CDR3 is 17 residues long. CDR3 in DNA: TGTGCCAGCAGCTCCCGATGGGTAGCGGGAGGTGCAGATACGCAGTATTTT. Translation gives CASSSRWVAGGADTQYF.

The chain couples TRBV11-2 to TRBJ2-7, with 9 bases that match TRBD1. This CDR3 has 15 amino acids. CDR1 is SGHAT, CDR2 FQNNGV, per germline. Trimming cost V 5 bases and J 6 bases; bases outside gene matches: 11. The CDR3 DNA follows: TGTGCCAGCAGCCAAACCACGGGGACAGGGACCGAGCAGTACTTC. Protein product: CASSQTTGTGTEQYF.

Details on this clone: Other nucleotide sequences in the sample specify the same CDR3. This chain joins TRBV6-2 or TRBV6-3 and TRBJ1-2; a possible D gene is TRBD1 (5 bases). This CDR3 is built from 13 residues. Germline CDR1 and CDR2: MNHEY and SVGEGT. The germline V and J ends were trimmed by 6 bases and 6 bases, with 14 bases remaining between them. Here the CDR3 reads CASSPRGGDGYTF. The CDR3 DNA reads as TGTGCCAGCAGCCCCCGCGGGGGGGATGGCTACACCTTC.

The V call is TRBV19, the J call TRBJ1-1; TRBD1 might be the D (5 bases). CDR1 and CDR2 from the germline V gene are LNHDA and SQIVND (reference sequence). The V and J ends lost 6 bases and 5 bases respectively, with 19 bases between them. This CDR3 comprises 15 residues. CDR3 bases: TGTGCCAGTAGGGGAACAGGCTTAGGAAAGACTGAAGCTTTCTTT. It codes for CASRGTGLGKTEAFF.